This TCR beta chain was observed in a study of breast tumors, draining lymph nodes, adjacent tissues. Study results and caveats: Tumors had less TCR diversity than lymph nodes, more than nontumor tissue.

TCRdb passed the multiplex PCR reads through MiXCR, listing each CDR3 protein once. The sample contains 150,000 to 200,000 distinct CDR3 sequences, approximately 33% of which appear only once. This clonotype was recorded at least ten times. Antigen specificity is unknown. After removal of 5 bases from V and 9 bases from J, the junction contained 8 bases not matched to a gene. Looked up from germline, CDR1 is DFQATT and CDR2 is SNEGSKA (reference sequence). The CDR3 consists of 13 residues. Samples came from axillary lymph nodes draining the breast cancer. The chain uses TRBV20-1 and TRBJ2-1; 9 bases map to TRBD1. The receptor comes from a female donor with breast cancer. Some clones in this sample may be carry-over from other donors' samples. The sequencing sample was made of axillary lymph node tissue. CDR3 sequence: CSAAGTGFGEQFF. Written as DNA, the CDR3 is TGCAGTGCTGCCGGGACAGGGTTCGGTGAGCAGTTCTTC.